What follows are 4 T cell receptor beta chains derived from one specimen sequenced in a study of T cell changes during pregnancy in multiple sclerosis. Clones were sequenced by immunoSEQ multiplex PCR, and TCRdb holds only the in-frame ones, with some missing. The sample shows approximately 70,000 clones, roughly nine tenths of them seen only once. This material consisted of peripheral blood, taken in the third trimester of pregnancy. All receptors derive from a female donor in good health, enrolled as a control in a pregnancy study.

CDR3 sequence: CASSLNSGSADTQYF. The CDR3 DNA reads TGCGCCAGCAGTCTTAATAGCGGGTCCGCAGATACGCAGTATTTT. The chain carries TRBV10-1 and TRBJ2-3; 7 bases agree with TRBD2. The CDR3 contains 15 residues. CDR1 is WNHNN, CDR2 SYGVQD, per germline (reference sequence). V trimming: 5 bases; J trimming: 4 bases; junction bases outside the gene matches: 9.

The chain links TRBV6-1 to TRBJ2-1; D possibly matches TRBD1 or TRBD2 (5 bases each). CDR1 is MNHNS and CDR2 is SASEGT in the germline V gene. The CDR3 consists of 15 residues. Trimming stripped 5 bases from V and 5 bases from J, with 16 bases between. The CDR3 here is CASSKGERWNNEQFF. As DNA, the CDR3 is TGTGCCAGCAGTAAAGGGGAGCGATGGAACAATGAGCAGTTCTTC.

The V gene is TRBV5-6, the J gene TRBJ2-1; 10 bases are shared with TRBD2. This CDR3 spans 16 amino acids. V was clipped by 1 base and J by 8 bases; unmatched bases: 9. Germline lookup yields CDR1 SGHDT and CDR2 YYEEEE. In nucleotides, the CDR3 is TGTGCCAGCAGCTTGATAGCGGGGGGCTGGTCGGATGAGCAGTTCTTC. As protein: CASSLIAGGWSDEQFF.

The rearrangement links TRBV11-3 to TRBJ1-2; D is uncertain. The V gene's germline CDR1 is SGHNT and CDR2 YENEEA. This CDR3 has 11 residues. V was shortened by 5 bases and J by 6 bases, with 7 bases between the two germline ends. DNA for the CDR3: TGTGCCAGCAGCATTCAGGATGGCTACACCTTC. It yields the protein CASSIQDGYTF.